These 28 T cell receptor beta chains were all obtained from the same sample, sequenced in a study of radiation and T cells in renal cell carcinoma. Libraries were prepared by immunoSEQ multiplex PCR; TCRdb keeps only in-frame clonotypes and omits some of them. The sample lists about 95,000 clones; around 88% were seen once. Regarding time point: baseline pretreatment blood. Treatment specified: 15 Gy SBRT to primary tumor, nephrectomy 4 weeks later. The sequencing used blood, collected from a patient whose treatment included radiotherapy and nephrectomy. The receptors were gathered from a man aged 50 to 60 with renal cell carcinoma.

CDR3 sequence (DNA): TGTGCCAGCAGCTCACTCAGGGACAGGCGATACCTCCACTTT. Its protein is CASSSLRDRRYLHF. The gene calls are TRBV5-6 and TRBJ1-6; TRBD1 aligns across 8 bases. The V gene's germline CDR1 is SGHDT and CDR2 YYEEEE. With 3 bases clipped from V and 15 bases from J, the junction kept 11 bases outside the gene matches. This CDR3 region has 14 residues.

The V call is TRBV6-5, the J call TRBJ2-7; D perhaps matches TRBD1 (6 bases). Germline CDR1 MNHEY, CDR2 SVGAGI. This CDR3 contains 12 residues. Trimming removed 10 bases from V and 5 bases from J, with 15 bases in between. Here the CDR3 DNA reads TGTGCCACCAGGACAGCTGTTGACGAGCAGTACTTC. It codes for CATRTAVDEQYF.

The chain combines TRBV18 with TRBJ2-1, with TRBD1 identical over 11 bases. The CDR3 runs to 15 residues. The ends lost 3 bases at V and 5 bases at J; junction bases unmatched: 3. CDR1 and CDR2 (germline): KGHSH, LQKENI. The CDR3 DNA reads TGTGCCAGCTCACCCGGACAGGGGGCTAACAATGAGCAGTTCTTC. Residues: CASSPGQGANNEQFF.

There are a few counts of this clone. The chain carries TRBV7-9 and TRBJ2-5; D is ambiguous. Trimming left V 4 bases short and J 2 bases short, with 14 bases between. Germline V lookup: CDR1 SEHNR, CDR2 FQNEAQ (reference sequence). The CDR3 is 15 residues long. The CDR3 loop is CASSSGWPAQETQYF. The CDR3 DNA sequence: TGTGCCAGCAGCTCCGGGTGGCCTGCTCAAGAGACCCAGTACTTC. Full variable domain (remainder filled in from reference TRBV7-9 and TRBJ2-5): DTGVSQNPRHKITKRGQNVTFRCDPISEHNRLYWYRQTLGQGPEFLTYFQNEAQLEKSRLLSDRFSAERPKGSFSTLEIQRTEQGDSAMYLCASSSGWPAQETQYFGPGTRLLVL.

The J gene is TRBJ2-2, the V gene TRBV9; 7 bases line up with TRBD1. CDR3 length: 16 amino acids. V lost 3 bases to trimming and J lost 1 base; unmatched junction nucleotides: 6. CDR1 is SGDLS, CDR2 YYNGEE, per germline. The CDR3 reads CASSARGDRNTGELFF. CDR3 nucleotide sequence: TGTGCCAGCAGCGCCCGTGGGGACAGGAACACCGGGGAGCTGTTTTTT.

V usage is TRBV6-1 and J usage is TRBJ2-5; no definite D call. Trimming removed 4 bases at V and 5 bases at J, with 14 bases between. The CDR3 runs to 14 residues. Germline values: CDR1 MNHNS, CDR2 SASEGT. The CDR3 DNA sequence: TGTGCCAGCAGTGCTGTGGAAACGACGGAGACCCAGTACTTC. It encodes CASSAVETTETQYF.

The J gene is TRBJ1-1, the V gene TRBV27; unclear D gene. V lost 3 bases and J 1 base, leaving 9 bases between the germline ends. Germline CDR1 MNHEY, CDR2 SMNVEV (reference sequence). The CDR3 is made up of 14 amino acids. In DNA, the CDR3 is TGTGCCAGCAGTTTGGCAGTCAGGAACACTGAAGCTTTCTTT. Translated: CASSLAVRNTEAFF.

In this sample, this clone turned up once. The V call is TRBV11-2, the J call TRBJ1-2; unclear D gene. From germline, CDR1 is SGHAT and CDR2 FQNNGV. Trimming removed 5 bases at V and 9 bases at J, with 13 bases between. CDR3 length: 12 amino acids. DNA for the CDR3: TGTGCCAGCAGCCCAGGACTCAACAGCTACACCTTC. This gives the protein CASSPGLNSYTF.

This chain links TRBV2 with TRBJ1-2; D possibly corresponds to TRBD1 (5 bases). Germline CDR1 reads SNHLY; CDR2 reads FYNNEI. Trimming shortened V by 1 base and J by 2 bases, and 11 bases separated the two germline ends. The CDR3 totals 15 residues. The CDR3 loop is CASSEGRTLNYGYTF. The CDR3 DNA reads TGTGCCAGCAGTGAAGGAAGGACACTGAACTATGGCTACACCTTC.

The rearrangement links TRBV9 to TRBJ1-3; D gene uncertain. This CDR3 region has 15 residues. V lost 0 bases to trimming and J lost 0 bases, with 7 bases between them. CDR1 is SGDLS and CDR2 is YYNGEE in the germline V gene. CDR3 DNA sequence: TGTGCCAGCAGCGTAGATGGCTACTCTGGAAACACCATATATTTT. It specifies CASSVDGYSGNTIYF.

V gene TRBV6-6 combines with J gene TRBJ1-1; the D is unclear. Looked up from germline, CDR1 is MNHNY and CDR2 is SVGAGI (reference sequence). Trimming removed 4 bases at V and 5 bases at J, with 14 bases between. This CDR3 has 14 amino acids. In DNA, the CDR3 is TGTGCCAGCAGTTTGGAGGGCCTGGGGACTGAAGCTTTCTTT. Protein product: CASSLEGLGTEAFF.

The rearrangement uses TRBV2 and TRBJ2-1, with no clear D. CDR3 length equals 10 residues. V was cut by 6 bases and J by 7 bases, with 4 bases left in between. Germline V CDR1 and CDR2: SNHLY, FYNNEI. In DNA, the CDR3 is TGTGCCAGCAGGGATAATGAGCAGTTCTTC. This translates into CASRDNEQFF.

The chain uses TRBV7-3 and TRBJ2-7; TRBD1 is a possible D gene (6 bases). Trimming stripped 8 bases from V and 5 bases from J, with 19 bases between. The CDR3 runs to 14 residues. Looked up from germline, CDR1 is SGHTA and CDR2 is FQGTGA. Here the CDR3 DNA reads TGTGCCAGCCGAAAGTCCAGGGGTGCCAACGAGCAGTACTTC. Amino acid sequence: CASRKSRGANEQYF.

The chain carries TRBV19 and TRBJ2-5; 7 nucleotides agree with TRBD2. The V and J ends lost 7 bases and 4 bases, in that order; junction bases with no gene match: 9. CDR3 length: 14 amino acids. Looked up from germline, CDR1 is LNHDA and CDR2 is SQIVND (reference sequence). The CDR3 DNA sequence: TGTGCCAGTATTGGGGCGGGAGTGAGAGAGACCCAGTACTTC. Translating gives CASIGAGVRETQYF.

The rearrangement joins TRBV4-1 to TRBJ2-7; 7 nucleotides line up with TRBD2. Germline V gene data show CDR1 as MGHRA and CDR2 as YSYEKL. The junction had 8 bases not matched to a gene; V was cut back by 0 bases and J by 6 bases. CDR3 length: 15 amino acids. CDR3 nucleotides: TGCGCCAGCAGCCAAGATGGGAGGGATCCCTTCGAGCAGTACTTC. Amino acids: CASSQDGRDPFEQYF.

This clone was seen more than once but under ten times. The chain is built from TRBV27 and TRBJ2-1; D call uncertain. The CDR3 is 12 amino acids. The ends were cut back, 7 bases at V and 7 bases at J, with 11 bases in the middle. Germline assignment: CDR1 MNHEY and CDR2 SMNVEV (reference sequence). Here the CDR3 reads CASTSFANEQFF. DNA for the CDR3: TGTGCCAGCACCTCGTTCGCAAATGAGCAGTTCTTC.

This chain connects TRBV2 to TRBJ2-1, with D possibly being TRBD1 or TRBD2 (6 bases each). The germline V and J ends were trimmed by 10 bases and 0 bases, with 16 bases remaining between them. There are 15 residues in the CDR3. CDR1 and CDR2 (germline): SNHLY, FYNNEI. CDR3 in amino acids: CATLGGGSSYNEQFF. The CDR3 bases are TGTGCCACCCTTGGAGGGGGGAGCTCCTACAATGAGCAGTTCTTC.

The chain carries TRBV15 and TRBJ1-5; 8 bases map to TRBD1. Germline assignment: CDR1 LNHNV and CDR2 YYDKDF (reference sequence). CDR3 size: 14 residues. V gave up 5 bases and J gave up 6 bases; unmatched junction bases: 6. CDR3 nucleotides: TGTGCCACCAGCGTCGACAGGGGACGTCAGCCCCAGCATTTT. This encodes CATSVDRGRQPQHF.

The chain has TRBV28 and TRBJ2-1; the match to TRBD1 covers 11 bases. Germline V gene data show CDR1 as MDHEN and CDR2 as SYDVKM. V was clipped by 6 bases and J by 3 bases; unmatched bases: 7. The CDR3 totals 16 residues. Here the CDR3 DNA reads TGTGCCAGCAGCCGGACAGGGGGCGCCTTCTACAATGAGCAGTTCTTC. This translates into CASSRTGGAFYNEQFF.

The sample holds a few counts of this clone. The V call is TRBV5-1, the J call TRBJ1-1; D unclear. Trimming removed 3 bases from V and 5 bases from J, with 14 bases in between. Germline lookup yields CDR1 SGHRS and CDR2 YFSETQ. The CDR3 has 14 amino acids. CDR3 in amino acids: CASSSQGSSTEAFF. Here the CDR3 DNA reads TGCGCCAGCAGCTCCCAAGGGTCCTCAACTGAAGCTTTCTTT.

The V and J genes are TRBV28 and TRBJ2-6; tentative D call: TRBD1 (6 bases). Germline V CDR1 and CDR2: MDHEN, SYDVKM. V lost 4 bases to trimming and J lost 1 base, with 8 bases between them. The CDR3 contains 15 residues. CDR3 DNA: TGTGCCAGCAGTTCGACAGGTTCTGGGGCCAACGTCCTGACTTTC. It yields the protein CASSSTGSGANVLTF.

The chain uses TRBV5-1 and TRBJ2-3, with 10 bases fitting TRBD2. Trimming at V came to 9 bases and at J to 6 bases, leaving 19 bases not matched to a gene. Looked up from germline, CDR1 is SGHRS and CDR2 is YFSETQ. This CDR3 contains 17 residues. The CDR3 region has the DNA TGCGCCACGTCGTGGGTAGCGGGGGGTTCGGCAAGGGATACGCAGTATTTT. This codes for CATSWVAGGSARDTQYF. Full variable domain (missing parts from reference TRBV5-1 and TRBJ2-3): KAGVTQTPRYLIKTRGQQVTLSCSPISGHRSVSWYQQTPGQGLQFLFEYFSETQRNKGNFPGRFSGRQFSNSRSEMNVSTLELGDSALYLCATSWVAGGSARDTQYFGPGTRLTVL.

J is TRBJ1-4 and V is TRBV6-6; D remains ambiguous. Germline V gene data show CDR1 as MNHNY and CDR2 as SVGAGI (reference sequence). The V end was cut by 10 bases, the J end by 5 bases, with 14 bases between. The CDR3 covers 13 residues. The CDR3 protein is CAIQTNANEKLFF. CDR3 coding DNA: TGTGCCATCCAGACAAACGCAAATGAAAAACTGTTTTTT.

This chain uses TRBV30 with TRBJ1-3; D is undetermined. V lost 3 bases and J lost 0, with 9 bases in between. The germline V gene encodes CDR1 GTSNPN and CDR2 SVGIG (reference sequence). CDR3 length equals 14 residues. The CDR3 DNA follows: TGTGCCTGGAGGTGGTCGAGCTCTGGAAACACCATATATTTT. Encoded protein: CAWRWSSSGNTIYF.

The V and J genes are TRBV11-2 and TRBJ2-7, with D possibly TRBD1 on 5 matching bases. The V end was cut by 7 bases, the J end by 1 base, with 17 bases between. The CDR3 covers 15 residues. The V gene's germline CDR1 is SGHAT and CDR2 FQNNGV. DNA for the CDR3: TGTGCCAGCACCGAAATTCTACAGGAGTCCTACGAGCAGTACTTC. Translating gives CASTEILQESYEQYF.

The genes are TRBV19 and TRBJ1-2, with D perhaps matching TRBD1 (5 bases). The CDR3 runs 15 residues. Germline loops: CDR1 LNHDA, CDR2 SQIVND (reference sequence). Deletions cut 4 bases from V and 1 base from J, with 13 bases between. The CDR3 coding sequence is TGTGCCAGTAGTACCGACAGCTCCTATAACTATGGCTACACCTTC. It encodes CASSTDSSYNYGYTF.

This rearrangement joins TRBV18 to TRBJ1-5; TRBD1 agrees at 8 bases. Trimming removed 6 bases from V and 2 bases from J; junction bases left unmatched: 3. Germline V gene lookup returns CDR1 KGHSH and CDR2 LQKENI. CDR3 length equals 14 residues. CDR3 in DNA: TGTGCCAGCTCCCCGACAGGGGGCAATCAGCCCCAGCATTTT. This codes for CASSPTGGNQPQHF. Combining the CDR3 with reference TRBV18 and TRBJ1-5 gives the whole variable domain NAGVMQNPRHLVRRRGQEARLRCSPMKGHSHVYWYRQLPEEGLKFMVYLQKENIIDESGMPKERFSAEFPKEGPSILRIQQVVRGDSAAYFCASSPTGGNQPQHFGDGTRLSIL.

The chain carries TRBV9 and TRBJ2-3; 11 bases are a match to TRBD2. Looked up from germline, CDR1 is SGDLS and CDR2 is YYNGEE. Trimming took 0 bases from V and 3 from J; bases not matched to a gene: 9. The CDR3 spans 18 residues. CDR3 DNA sequence: TGTGCCAGCAGCGTAGTGCCTAGCGGGGGGCCTTGGACAGATACGCAGTATTTT. This codes for CASSVVPSGGPWTDTQYF. The full variable domain, with the rest looked up from reference TRBV9 and TRBJ2-3, is DSGVTQTPKHLITATGQRVTLRCSPRSGDLSVYWYQQSLDQGLQFLIQYYNGEERAKGNILERFSAQQFPDLHSELNLSSLELGDSALYFCASSVVPSGGPWTDTQYFGPGTRLTVL.